The 7 T cell receptor beta chains in this list originate from one sample, sequenced in a study. The table came from immunoSEQ multiplex PCR; TCRdb's copy has only in-frame clones and leaves some out. The sample consists of nearly 70,000 clones, over 85% of them appearing once. The sequenced sample consisted of PBMCs. The receptors shown here come from a man between 40 and 49 years old with rheumatoid arthritis.

This clone appeared once. The same CDR3 is also encoded by other DNA sequences in this sample. The CDR3 nucleotides read TGTGCCTGGAGTGTAGGGAGCTACGAGCAGTACTTC. It specifies CAWSVGSYEQYF. This chain joins TRBV30 and TRBJ2-7; D might be TRBD2 (5 bases). The CDR3 covers 12 residues. Germline lookup yields CDR1 GTSNPN and CDR2 SVGIG (reference sequence). Trimming cost V 0 bases and J 3 bases, with 6 bases left between them. The full variable domain, completed using reference TRBV30 and TRBJ2-7, is SQTIHQWPATLVQPVGSPLSLECTVEGTSNPNLYWYRQAAGRGLQLLFYSVGIGQISSEVPQNLSASRPQDRQFILSSKKLLLSDSGFYLCAWSVGSYEQYFGPGTRLTVT.

This clone was counted a few times. The junction differs from germline at one of its ends, possibly a read error. CDR3 coding DNA: TGTGCCAGCAGTTTAGCGGGAGAAAACTACGAGCAGTACTTC. Translated, it gives CASSLAGENYEQYF. The V gene is TRBV7-6, the J gene TRBJ2-7; 9 bases align to TRBD2. The CDR3 length is 14 residues. CDR1 SGHVS and CDR2 FNYEAQ come from the germline V gene.

In this sample, this clone turned up once. The chain carries TRBV5-1 and TRBJ1-1, with a tentative D call TRBD1 (5 bases). Germline lookup yields CDR1 SGHRS and CDR2 YFSETQ. V was cut by 5 bases and J by 0 bases, with 14 bases left in between. There are 15 residues in the CDR3. CDR3 nucleotides: TGCGCCAGCAGAGTCAGGGTGGGTATGAACACTGAAGCTTTCTTT. This encodes CASRVRVGMNTEAFF. Based on the CDR3 plus reference TRBV5-1 and TRBJ1-1, the full variable domain is KAGVTQTPRYLIKTRGQQVTLSCSPISGHRSVSWYQQTPGQGLQFLFEYFSETQRNKGNFPGRFSGRQFSNSRSEMNVSTLELGDSALYLCASRVRVGMNTEAFFGQGTRLTVV.

The table lists this clone with a few counts. The V gene is TRBV7-9, the J gene TRBJ1-3, with D uncertain. V lost 6 bases to trimming and J lost 0 bases, with 6 bases between them. The CDR3 has 13 amino acids. CDR1 is SEHNR, CDR2 FQNEAQ, per germline (reference sequence). The CDR3 sequence: CASRSRSGNTIYF. Written as DNA, the CDR3 is TGTGCCAGCAGGTCGCGCTCTGGAAACACCATATATTTT.

This chain connects TRBV5-1 to TRBJ2-7, with a tentative D call TRBD1 (6 bases). Trimming took off 1 base at V and 0 bases at J, with 14 bases between the two ends. The CDR3 covers 16 residues. Germline V lookup: CDR1 SGHRS, CDR2 YFSETQ. CDR3 nucleotide sequence: TGCGCCAGCAGCTTGTCACAGGGATATTCCTCCTACGAGCAGTACTTC. It translates to CASSLSQGYSSYEQYF.

This clone was observed once. The V and J genes are TRBV2 and TRBJ1-6; D gene uncertain. V lost 0 bases, J lost 0 bases, and 9 bases lay in between. Per germline, CDR1 SNHLY and CDR2 FYNNEI. There are 17 residues in the CDR3. CDR3 coding DNA: TGTGCCAGCAGTGAAGCGCGTGGTCCCTCCTATAATTCACCCCTCCACTTT. Translated: CASSEARGPSYNSPLHF. The full variable domain, with the rest looked up from reference TRBV2 and TRBJ1-6, is EPEVTQTPSHQVTQMGQEVILRCVPISNHLYFYWYRQILGQKVEFLVSFYNNEISEKSEIFDDQFSVERPDGSNFTLKIRSTKLEDSAMYFCASSEARGPSYNSPLHFGNGTRLTVT.

This clone came up once. The V gene is TRBV20-1, the J gene TRBJ2-5, with D possibly TRBD2 on 5 matching bases. Germline V lookup: CDR1 DFQATT, CDR2 SNEGSKA (reference sequence). The CDR3 has 11 amino acids. Trimming removed 6 bases at V and 4 bases at J, with 9 bases between. The CDR3 DNA follows: TGCAGTGCCGGAGGACCAGAGACCCAGTACTTC. The encoded protein is CSAGGPETQYF.